This TCR beta chain was captured in a study of response to subunit inactivated influenza vaccine. TCRdb redid the calling of the RT-PCR reads with MiXCR, one entry per CDR3 protein. The sample has about 700,000 distinct CDR3 sequences; approximately 14% are singletons. This clonotype originated in a man aged 50 or older who received an inactivated influenza vaccine. Sequenced material: PBMCs from blood, taken around 15 days before vaccination.

The DNA for the CDR3 is TGTGCCAGCACCCCAGGCGGGAAAGAGACCCAGTACTTC. Protein product: CASTPGGKETQYF. The rearrangement links TRBV12-3 or TRBV12-4 to TRBJ2-5; D is perhaps TRBD2 (6 bases). The CDR3 totals 13 residues. Trimming removed 7 bases from V and 3 bases from J, with 12 bases in between.